A single sample is the source of the 27 T cell receptor beta chains below, sequenced in a study of blood T cells in healthy people across ages (dated by TCRdb to about 2015). Library preparation was by 5' RACE. Sequencing used an Illumina HiSeq 2500. A second PCR of about 6 to 12 cycles was run with a J-beta primer mix and a sample-barcoded 5' primer. TCRdb reran the public reads through fastp at Q25 and MiXCR, keeping productive beta chains. Each record represents a unique CDR3 protein, reported with the most common genes and DNA among its rows. The sample table contains 600,000 or so distinct CDR3 sequences; only one count was recorded for about 21% of them. Of the sample, roughly 3.6% is held by the ten largest clones. The specimen was blood. The receptors here all came from a man aged 65 to 79 in good health.

The table lists this clonotype with a few counts. The J gene is TRBJ2-2, the V gene TRBV6-2 or TRBV6-3, with a possible D match to TRBD2 (5 bases). The germline V gene encodes CDR1 MNHEY and CDR2 SVGEGT. Trimming pared 6 bases from V and 5 bases from J, leaving 16 bases between. This CDR3 has 15 residues. For the CDR3, the DNA is TGTGCCAGCAGCAACTTTCTCAGAGGGACCGGGGAGCTGTTTTTT. This gives the protein CASSNFLRGTGELFF.

The genes are TRBV20-1 and TRBJ1-2, with D maybe TRBD1 (5 bases). CDR1 is DFQATT, CDR2 SNEGSKA, per germline (reference sequence). V was pared by 1 base and J by 8 bases, with 14 bases between. CDR3 length: 13 residues. Here the CDR3 DNA reads TGCAGTGCTAGAGTAAGGGGAGCGGAAGGCTACACCTTC. Protein: CSARVRGAEGYTF.

The J gene is TRBJ2-5, the V gene TRBV5-1; tentatively, D is TRBD1 (6 bases). The DNA end favors TRBJ2-7, so the J call may be wrong. Germline values: CDR1 SGHRS, CDR2 YFSETQ. The CDR3 extends over 15 amino acids. CDR3 coding DNA: TGCGCCAGCAGCACGCTCCAGGGGCCCTCCTACGAGCAGTACTTC. It yields the protein CASSTLQGPSYEQYF.

This chain links TRBV20-1 with TRBJ2-6, with D possibly matching TRBD2 (5 bases). Per the germline V gene, CDR1 is DFQATT and CDR2 is SNEGSKA (reference sequence). The CDR3 contains 14 residues. The V end lost 6 bases, the J end lost 0 bases, and 9 bases lay between the germline ends. CDR3 in amino acids: CSARGDSGANVLTF. The CDR3 DNA is TGCAGTGCCCGGGGTGACTCTGGGGCCAACGTCCTGACTTTC.

The CDR3 DNA reads as TGTGCCAGCACCGGGACTAGCGGGAGCGCTGAGCAGTTCTTC. Amino acid sequence: CASTGTSGSAEQFF. J is TRBJ2-5 and V is TRBV21-1; no DNA check was done on the table's D call, TRBD2. With the DNA end fitting TRBJ2-1 better, the J assignment may be wrong. TRBV21-1 corresponds to a pseudogene. The CDR3 runs 14 residues.

This chain links TRBV20-1 with TRBJ2-5, with no clear D. The J call is doubtful: the DNA matches TRBJ2-7 better. CDR3 size: 14 residues. Germline V gene sequence: CDR1 DFQATT, CDR2 SNEGSKA (reference sequence). The CDR3 DNA reads as TGCAGTGCTAGAGATACCGATATCTCCTACGAGCAGTACTTC. Residues: CSARDTDISYEQYF.

The genes are TRBV20-1 and TRBJ2-5; a possible D gene is TRBD2 (6 bases). V was clipped by 4 bases and J by 2 bases, with 20 bases between them. The CDR3 totals 16 residues. CDR1 DFQATT and CDR2 SNEGSKA come from the germline V gene (reference sequence). Written as DNA, the CDR3 is TGCAGTGCTAAGGCCCTCGAACTAAGCGGGCAAGAGACCCAGTACTTC. Translating it yields CSAKALELSGQETQYF.

This clonotype turned up a few times. CDR3 nucleotides: TGCAGTGCCACACCTAGCAGCTCATACCAAGAGACCCAGTACTTC. Translated: CSATPSSSYQETQYF. The chain recombines TRBV20-1 with TRBJ2-5, with D possibly being TRBD2 (5 bases). Trimming removed 6 bases from V and 0 bases from J, with 17 bases in between. In germline, CDR1 is DFQATT, CDR2 SNEGSKA (reference sequence). This CDR3 is 15 amino acids long.

The V gene is TRBV10-3, the J gene TRBJ2-3; TRBD2 is a possible D gene (5 bases). Trimming took 7 bases from V and 8 from J, leaving 16 bases between them. Germline V CDR1 and CDR2: ENHRY, SYGVKD. The CDR3 has 13 amino acids. The DNA of the CDR3 is TGTGCCATCACTGGCAACCCCGGAGGTACGCAGTATTTT. This sequence encodes CAITGNPGGTQYF.

There are a few counts of this clonotype. This chain joins TRBV24-1 and TRBJ2-6, with 7 bases matching TRBD2. J gave up 0 bases and V 3 bases, and 4 bases lay outside the gene matches. This CDR3 is 17 amino acids long. CDR1 KGHDR and CDR2 SFDVKD come from the germline V gene. The CDR3 sequence is CATSDPSGTSGANVLTF. The CDR3 bases are TGTGCCACCAGTGATCCTAGCGGAACCTCTGGGGCCAACGTCCTGACTTTC.

This clonotype was counted a few times. The chain is built from TRBV12-3 or TRBV12-4 and TRBJ2-4, with 13 bases aligning to TRBD2. Unmatched junction bases numbered 2, after V lost 4 bases and J lost 8 bases. The CDR3 runs 14 residues. The CDR3 DNA is TGTGCCAGCAGTTGGACTAGCGGGAGTGACATTCAGTACTTC. Its translation is CASSWTSGSDIQYF.

This clonotype was observed a handful of times. CDR3 protein: CSGNGRDYTDTQYF. The DNA of the CDR3 is TGCAGTGGTAACGGCCGGGACTACACAGATACGCAGTATTTT. V is TRBV20-1 and J is TRBJ2-3, with TRBD2 matching over 7 bases. This CDR3 is built from 14 residues. The J segment lost 2 bases and the V segment lost 7 bases, leaving 9 bases of the junction unmatched. CDR1 and CDR2 (germline): DFQATT, SNEGSKA (reference sequence).

The chain links TRBV7-9 to TRBJ1-4; D is uncertain. In germline, CDR1 is SEHNR, CDR2 FQNEAQ (reference sequence). V was cut by 0 bases and J by 8 bases, with 13 bases left in between. The CDR3 is 15 amino acids. The CDR3 is CASSLAVFQHEKLFF. The DNA of the CDR3 is TGTGCCAGCAGCTTAGCCGTGTTTCAGCACGAAAAACTGTTTTTT.

In this sample, this clonotype turned up a few times. The CDR3, as DNA: TGCGCCAGCAGTCCCGGGAGTTTCTTAGAGACCCAGTACTTC. As protein: CASSPGSFLETQYF. The V call is TRBV5-1, the J call TRBJ2-5; TRBD2 might be the D (6 bases). Trimming cost V 5 bases and J 4 bases, with 15 bases left between them. This CDR3 is 14 amino acids long. Germline V gene lookup returns CDR1 SGHRS and CDR2 YFSETQ. Full variable domain (rest looked up from reference TRBV5-1 and TRBJ2-5): KAGVTQTPRYLIKTRGQQVTLSCSPISGHRSVSWYQQTPGQGLQFLFEYFSETQRNKGNFPGRFSGRQFSNSRSEMNVSTLELGDSALYLCASSPGSFLETQYFGPGTRLLVL.

CDR3 region: CATSRRALNTEAFF. CDR3 nucleotide sequence: TGTGCCACCAGCAGGAGGGCTCTGAACACTGAAGCTTTCTTT. V and J are TRBV15 and TRBJ1-1, with D uncertain. The germline CDR1 and CDR2 sequences are LNHNV and YYDKDF (reference sequence). Trimming removed 3 bases from V and 0 bases from J, with 8 bases in between. The CDR3 is 14 residues long. Filled out from reference TRBV15 and TRBJ1-1, the complete variable domain reads DAMVIQNPRYQVTQFGKPVTLSCSQTLNHNVMYWYQQKSSQAPKLLFHYYDKDFNNEADTPDNFQSRRPNTSFCFLDIRSPGLGDTAMYLCATSRRALNTEAFFGQGTRLTVV.

This clonotype occurred a few times. The chain uses TRBV7-9 and TRBJ2-5; D remains ambiguous. Trimming pared 2 bases from V and 1 base from J, leaving 11 bases between. The CDR3 contains 15 residues. Germline values: CDR1 SEHNR, CDR2 FQNEAQ (reference sequence). The CDR3: CASSLKSPGQETQYF. The CDR3 bases are TGTGCCAGCAGCTTAAAATCCCCAGGCCAAGAGACCCAGTACTTC. Supplemented by reference TRBV7-9 and TRBJ2-5, the full variable domain reads DTGVSQNPRHKITKRGQNVTFRCDPISEHNRLYWYRQTLGQGPEFLTYFQNEAQLEKSRLLSDRFSAERPKGSFSTLEIQRTEQGDSAMYLCASSLKSPGQETQYFGPGTRLLVL.

The chain couples TRBV2 to TRBJ2-7, with a weak D call TRBD2 (6 bases). Germline CDR1 and CDR2: SNHLY and FYNNEI. This CDR3 comprises 13 residues. Trimming took off 4 bases at V and 2 bases at J, with 9 bases between the two ends. The CDR3 spells CASSGGGTYEQYF. Written as DNA, the CDR3 is TGTGCCAGCAGTGGAGGCGGGACCTACGAGCAGTACTTC. The variable domain in full, with the rest retrieved from reference TRBV2 and TRBJ2-7, is EPEVTQTPSHQVTQMGQEVILRCVPISNHLYFYWYRQILGQKVEFLVSFYNNEISEKSEIFDDQFSVERPDGSNFTLKIRSTKLEDSAMYFCASSGGGTYEQYFGPGTRLTVT.

This CDR3 reads CASSLETVNYGYTF. Written as DNA, the CDR3 is TGTGCCAGCAGCTTAGAAACGGTAAACTATGGCTACACCTTC. V gene TRBV7-2 combines with J gene TRBJ1-2; D call uncertain. The CDR3 covers 14 residues. V was pared by 1 base and J by 2 bases, with 8 bases between. Germline assignment: CDR1 SGHTA and CDR2 FQGNSA.

This clonotype was observed a few times. The J gene is TRBJ2-5, the V gene TRBV7-3; D is unresolved. The germline gives CDR1 SGHTA, CDR2 FQGTGA. CDR3 length: 13 residues. Trimming shortened V by 2 bases and J by 5 bases, and 9 bases separated the two germline ends. CDR3 in amino acids: CASSLRVRETQYF. The CDR3 DNA reads TGTGCCAGCAGCTTACGCGTTAGGGAGACCCAGTACTTC.

Many counts were recorded for this clonotype. CDR3 in amino acids: CASSLSGQGGEQYF. In nucleotides, the CDR3 is TGTGCCAGCAGCTTGTCGGGACAGGGCGGTGAGCAGTACTTC. The V call is TRBV28, the J call TRBJ2-7, with 9 bases that match TRBD1. The CDR3 loop spans 14 amino acids. V dropped 6 bases and J dropped 7; count of bases not matched to a gene: 10. The germline V gene has CDR1 MDHEN and CDR2 SYDVKM.

At least ten counts were recorded for this clonotype. This chain joins TRBV6-2 or TRBV6-3 and TRBJ2-5, with 7 bases aligning to TRBD1. This CDR3 is built from 14 residues. The germline CDR1 and CDR2 sequences are MNHEY and SVGEGT. Trimming removed 6 bases from V and 1 base from J; junction bases left unmatched: 5. The CDR3 here is CASSRDRVQETQYF. For the CDR3, the DNA is TGTGCCAGCAGCCGCGACAGGGTCCAAGAGACCCAGTACTTC.

This chain uses TRBV28 with TRBJ2-3; a weak D match, TRBD2 (5 bases). Germline assignment: CDR1 MDHEN and CDR2 SYDVKM. V lost 3 bases and J 0 bases, leaving 16 bases between the germline ends. The CDR3 sequence is 17 residues long. In DNA form, the CDR3 reads TGTGCCAGCAGTTTCACGCGGGCGCCGGCTAGCACAGATACGCAGTATTTT. As protein: CASSFTRAPASTDTQYF. Based on the CDR3 plus reference TRBV28 and TRBJ2-3, the full variable domain is DVKVTQSSRYLVKRTGEKVFLECVQDMDHENMFWYRQDPGLGLRLIYFSYDVKMKEKGDIPEGYSVSREKKERFSLILESASTNQTSMYLCASSFTRAPASTDTQYFGPGTRLTVL.

This sequence joins TRBV20-1 and TRBJ2-1; TRBD2 matches at 7 bases. The end of the DNA is better explained by TRBJ2-5, so the J call may be wrong. CDR1 is DFQATT and CDR2 is SNEGSKA in the germline V gene (reference sequence). This CDR3 has 15 amino acids. The CDR3 DNA follows: TGCAGTGCTAGAGGGTTTGGCGGGAGAACAGAGACCCAGTACTTC. Translated, it gives CSARGFGGRTETQYF.

V gene TRBV5-1 combines with J gene TRBJ2-5; 7 bases fit TRBD2. The end of the DNA aligns better with TRBJ2-1, so the J call may be wrong. The CDR3 length is 13 residues. The V gene's germline CDR1 is SGHRS and CDR2 YFSETQ. The CDR3 reads CASGGGSFNEQFF. CDR3 coding DNA: TGCGCCAGCGGTGGCGGGAGCTTTAATGAGCAGTTCTTC.

The genes are TRBV29-1 and TRBJ2-1; perhaps TRBD2 as D (5 bases). Germline V gives CDR1 SQVTM, CDR2 ANQGSEA. V was shortened by 2 bases and J by 6 bases, with 14 bases between the two germline ends. The CDR3 spans 14 residues. The CDR3 sequence: CSVESSREGNEQFF. In nucleotides, the CDR3 is TGCAGCGTTGAATCTAGCCGAGAGGGCAATGAGCAGTTCTTC.

The table lists this clonotype with a few counts. The rearrangement links TRBV5-1 to TRBJ2-5; a weak D match, TRBD1 (5 bases). V lost 4 bases, J lost 4 bases, and 14 bases lay in between. CDR3 length: 14 residues. CDR1 SGHRS and CDR2 YFSETQ come from the germline V gene. The DNA of the CDR3 is TGCGCCAGCAGCGCCGGACACCCTGTAGAGACCCAGTACTTC. Translated, it gives CASSAGHPVETQYF.

CDR3 in DNA: TGTGCCAGCAGCCCCAGGGTAGGCAATGAGCAGTTCTTC. Amino acid sequence: CASSPRVGNEQFF. The chain is built from TRBV28 and TRBJ2-1; possible D gene TRBD1, 5 bases. Germline CDR1 MDHEN, CDR2 SYDVKM. V was trimmed by 6 bases and J by 6 bases, leaving 12 bases between them. The CDR3 consists of 13 residues.